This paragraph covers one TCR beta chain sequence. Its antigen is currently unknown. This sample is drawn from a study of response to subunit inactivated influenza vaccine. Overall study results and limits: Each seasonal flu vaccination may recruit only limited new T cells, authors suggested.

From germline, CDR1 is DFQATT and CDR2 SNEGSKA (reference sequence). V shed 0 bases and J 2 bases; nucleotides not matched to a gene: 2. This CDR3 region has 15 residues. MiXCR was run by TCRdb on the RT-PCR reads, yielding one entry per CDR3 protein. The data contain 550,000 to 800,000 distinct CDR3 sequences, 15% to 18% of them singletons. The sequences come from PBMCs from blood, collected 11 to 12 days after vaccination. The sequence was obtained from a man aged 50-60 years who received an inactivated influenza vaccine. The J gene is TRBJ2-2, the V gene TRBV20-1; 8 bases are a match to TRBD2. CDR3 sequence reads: CSARDGGVNTGELFF. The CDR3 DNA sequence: TGCAGTGCTAGAGACGGGGGGGTTAACACCGGGGAGCTGTTTTTT.